This TCR beta chain derives from a study of cytomegalovirus exposure and HLA in healthy donors. The study's findings and limits: In all likelihood, a cluster of highly shared sequence variants was a sequencing artifact.

With 60 Vbeta and 13 Jbeta primers, the PCR was carried out. This table comes from immunoSEQ multiplex PCR, and its TCRdb copy is limited to in-frame clones, with some not included. The sample holds roughly 290,000 clones, over 70% seen once. A word on this clone: The antigen is not known.

Although they were nominally healthy when sampled, donors likely had unrecorded immune exposures. Trimming shortened V by 0 bases and J by 5 bases, and 13 bases separated the two germline ends. CDR3 size: 15 residues. Germline CDR1 is MNHEY and CDR2 is SMNVEV (reference sequence). The sequencing input was PBMCs. This receptor was obtained from a girl aged 2-15 years in good health and CMV-seronegative. The chain is built from TRBV27 and TRBJ1-2; maybe TRBD1 (6 bases). This CDR3 reads CASSLSSGAGYGYTF. In DNA form, the CDR3 reads TGTGCCAGCAGTTTATCTTCAGGGGCTGGTTATGGCTACACCTTC.